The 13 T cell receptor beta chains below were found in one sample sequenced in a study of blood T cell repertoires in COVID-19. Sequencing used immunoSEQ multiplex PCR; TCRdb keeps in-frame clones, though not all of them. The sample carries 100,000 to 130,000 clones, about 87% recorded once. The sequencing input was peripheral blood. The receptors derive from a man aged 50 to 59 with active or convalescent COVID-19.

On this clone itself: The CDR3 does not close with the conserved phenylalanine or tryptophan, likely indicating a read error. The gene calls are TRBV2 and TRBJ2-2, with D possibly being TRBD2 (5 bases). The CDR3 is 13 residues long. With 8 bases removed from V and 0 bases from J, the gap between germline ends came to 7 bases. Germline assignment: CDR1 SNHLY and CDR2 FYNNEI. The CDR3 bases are TGTGCCAGCTTGAGGGCGAACACCGGGGAGCTGTTTTCT. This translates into CASLRANTGELFS.

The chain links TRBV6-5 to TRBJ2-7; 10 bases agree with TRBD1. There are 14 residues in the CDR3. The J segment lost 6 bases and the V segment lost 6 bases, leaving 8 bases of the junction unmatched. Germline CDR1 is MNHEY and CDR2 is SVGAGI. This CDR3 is CASRLGTGVGEQYF. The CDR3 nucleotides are TGTGCCAGCAGACTCGGGACAGGGGTAGGCGAGCAGTACTTC.

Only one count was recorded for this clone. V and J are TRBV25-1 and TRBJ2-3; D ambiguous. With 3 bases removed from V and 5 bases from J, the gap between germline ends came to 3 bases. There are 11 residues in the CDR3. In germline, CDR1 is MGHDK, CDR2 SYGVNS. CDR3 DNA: TGTGCCAGCAGTGACAGAGATACGCAGTATTTT. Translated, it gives CASSDRDTQYF.

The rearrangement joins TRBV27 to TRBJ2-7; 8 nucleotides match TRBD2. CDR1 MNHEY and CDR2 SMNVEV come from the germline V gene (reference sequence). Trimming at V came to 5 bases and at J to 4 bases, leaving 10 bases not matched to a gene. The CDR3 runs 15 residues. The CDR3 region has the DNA TGTGCCAGCAGTCCCTTCGTAGCGGGGCCATACGAGCAGTACTTC. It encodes CASSPFVAGPYEQYF.

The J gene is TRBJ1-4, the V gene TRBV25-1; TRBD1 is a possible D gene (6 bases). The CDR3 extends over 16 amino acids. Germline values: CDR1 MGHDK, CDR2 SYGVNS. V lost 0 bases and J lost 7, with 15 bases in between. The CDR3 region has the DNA TGTGCCAGCAGTGAATACAGGGGATGGACTGGTGAAAAACTGTTTTTT. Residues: CASSEYRGWTGEKLFF.

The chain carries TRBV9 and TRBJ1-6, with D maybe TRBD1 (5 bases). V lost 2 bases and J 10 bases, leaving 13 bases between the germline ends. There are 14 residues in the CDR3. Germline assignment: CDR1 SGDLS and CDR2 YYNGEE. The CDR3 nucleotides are TGTGCCAGCAGCGTCGCTGGGGGGGGATCACCCCTCCACTTT. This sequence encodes CASSVAGGGSPLHF.

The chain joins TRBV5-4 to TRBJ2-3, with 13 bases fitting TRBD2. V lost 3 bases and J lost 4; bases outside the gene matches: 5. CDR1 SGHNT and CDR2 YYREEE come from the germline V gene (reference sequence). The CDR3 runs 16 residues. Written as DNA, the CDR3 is TGTGCCAGCAGCTGGACTAGCGGGAGTGAAGCAGATACGCAGTATTTT. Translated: CASSWTSGSEADTQYF.

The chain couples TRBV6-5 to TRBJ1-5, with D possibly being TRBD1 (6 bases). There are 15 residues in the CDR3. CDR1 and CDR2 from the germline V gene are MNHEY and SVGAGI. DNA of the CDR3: TGTGCGAGCCAGCGGGGGCCCCGTAGCAATCAGCCCCAGCATTTT. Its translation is CASQRGPRSNQPQHF.

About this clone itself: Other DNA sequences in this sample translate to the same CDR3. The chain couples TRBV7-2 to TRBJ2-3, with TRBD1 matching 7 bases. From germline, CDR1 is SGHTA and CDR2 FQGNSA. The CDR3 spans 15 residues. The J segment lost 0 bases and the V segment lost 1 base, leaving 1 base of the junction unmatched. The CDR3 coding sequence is TGTGCCAGCAGCTTAGACAGGGGAAGCACAGATACGCAGTATTTT. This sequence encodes CASSLDRGSTDTQYF.

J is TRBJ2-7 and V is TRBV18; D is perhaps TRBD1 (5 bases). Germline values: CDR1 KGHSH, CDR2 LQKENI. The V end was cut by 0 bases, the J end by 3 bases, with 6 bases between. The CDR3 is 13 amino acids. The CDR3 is CASSPPTVYEQYF. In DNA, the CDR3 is TGTGCCAGCTCACCACCGACAGTCTACGAGCAGTACTTC.

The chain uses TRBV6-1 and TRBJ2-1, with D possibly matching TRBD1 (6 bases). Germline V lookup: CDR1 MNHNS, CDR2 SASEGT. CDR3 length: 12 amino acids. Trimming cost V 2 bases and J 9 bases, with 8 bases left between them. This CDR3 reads CASSEQGFEQFF. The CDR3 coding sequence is TGTGCCAGCAGTGAACAGGGGTTTGAGCAGTTCTTC.

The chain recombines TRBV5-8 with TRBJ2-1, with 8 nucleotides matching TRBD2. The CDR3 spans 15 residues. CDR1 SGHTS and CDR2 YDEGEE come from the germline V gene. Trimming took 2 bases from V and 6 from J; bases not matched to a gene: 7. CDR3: CASSFGTSISNEQFF. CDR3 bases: TGTGCCAGCAGCTTCGGGACTAGTATCTCCAATGAGCAGTTCTTC.

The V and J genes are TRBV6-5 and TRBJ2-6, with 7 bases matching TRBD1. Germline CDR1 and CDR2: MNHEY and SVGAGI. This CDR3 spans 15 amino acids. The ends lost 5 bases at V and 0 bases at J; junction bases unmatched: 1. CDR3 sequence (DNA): TGTGCCAGCAGTACAGGGGCCTCTGGGGCCAACGTCCTGACTTTC. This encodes CASSTGASGANVLTF.